Listed here are 30 T cell receptor beta chains from one sample, sequenced in a study of PD-1 blockade in classical Hodgkin lymphoma. Time point described: newly diagnosed, previously untreated cHL patient sample. TCRdb keeps only in-frame clones here, not all; method: immunoSEQ multiplex PCR. The table has over 15,000 clones, about 93% seen once. The sample was peripheral blood mononuclear cells (PBMCs). All receptors come from a human donor with classical Hodgkin lymphoma.

The chain joins TRBV25-1 to TRBJ2-1, with 8 bases that match TRBD2. V lost 5 bases to trimming and J lost 2 bases; unmatched junction nucleotides: 11. Germline CDR1 and CDR2: MGHDK and SYGVNS. The CDR3 loop spans 17 amino acids. In DNA form, the CDR3 reads TGTGCCAGCAGTACTTTGGAGCGGGAGAGTCCCTACAATGAGCAGTTCTTC. Its translation: CASSTLERESPYNEQFF.

The V gene is TRBV25-1, the J gene TRBJ2-5; possible D gene TRBD1, 6 bases. CDR3 length: 14 residues. Deletions cut 3 bases from V and 1 base from J, with 9 bases between. Germline CDR1 is MGHDK and CDR2 is SYGVNS. CDR3 coding DNA: TGTGCCAGCAGTGATGAAGGGGGCCAAGAGACCCAGTACTTC. Its protein product is CASSDEGGQETQYF.

This chain connects TRBV10-3 to TRBJ1-2; 7 positions agree with TRBD1. The V gene end was trimmed by 4 bases and the J gene end by 1 base; junction bases not matched to a gene: 6. CDR1 and CDR2 from the germline V gene are ENHRY and SYGVKD. The CDR3 covers 15 residues. Here the CDR3 reads CAISGQGLFNYGYTF. The DNA of the CDR3 is TGTGCCATCAGTGGACAGGGACTTTTTAACTATGGCTACACCTTC.

This clone was observed a single time. This chain links TRBV10-1 with TRBJ1-1, with 7 bases fitting TRBD1. The CDR3 totals 14 residues. Trimming cost V 6 bases and J 5 bases; bases outside gene matches: 9. CDR1 and CDR2 (germline): WNHNN, SYGVQD (reference sequence). The CDR3 loop reads CASSRDRVQTEAFF. The CDR3 DNA is TGCGCCAGCAGCCGCGACAGGGTCCAAACTGAAGCTTTCTTT.

The CDR3 sequence is CASRLRGEGVSPLHF. The CDR3 DNA sequence: TGTGCCAGCCGACTTAGGGGGGAGGGTGTTTCACCCCTCCACTTT. The chain links TRBV2 to TRBJ1-6, with TRBD1 as a possible D gene (6 bases). V lost 8 bases and J 9 bases, leaving 20 bases between the germline ends. This CDR3 comprises 15 residues. The germline V gene encodes CDR1 SNHLY and CDR2 FYNNEI.

The V and J genes are TRBV4-1 and TRBJ2-2; D is uncertain. Germline values: CDR1 MGHRA, CDR2 YSYEKL. Trimming took off 0 bases at V and 4 bases at J, with 15 bases between the two ends. This CDR3 region has 17 residues. CDR3: CASSQDPHRASTGELFF. The CDR3 DNA is TGCGCCAGCAGCCAAGACCCCCATCGAGCGAGCACCGGGGAGCTGTTTTTT.

The chain joins TRBV10-3 to TRBJ2-2; a weak D match, TRBD1 (6 bases). The CDR3 is 13 amino acids. Looked up from germline, CDR1 is ENHRY and CDR2 is SYGVKD. V was clipped by 10 bases and J by 4 bases, with 13 bases between them. This CDR3 is CANRAGRTGELFF. The CDR3 DNA reads TGTGCCAACAGGGCGGGCCGCACCGGGGAGCTGTTTTTT.

The genes are TRBV14 and TRBJ2-3; TRBD2 is a possible D gene (5 bases). The V gene lost 6 bases and the J gene lost 0 bases, with 13 bases spanning the gap. The V gene's germline CDR1 is SGHDN and CDR2 FVKESK. This CDR3 has 15 residues. CDR3 amino acids: CASRDFRSSTDTQYF. CDR3 sequence (DNA): TGTGCCAGCAGGGACTTCCGGTCTAGCACAGATACGCAGTATTTT.

This clone showed up just a few times. The germline gene is not matched at one end of the junction; a read error may be the cause. The rearrangement links TRBV7-9 to TRBJ2-1; 10 positions agree with TRBD2. The CDR3 runs 16 residues. Germline CDR1 is SEHNR and CDR2 is FQNEAQ (reference sequence). CDR3 coding DNA: TGTGCCAGCAGCCTAGCGGGGGAGAGGGAATACAATGAGCAGTTCTTC. Translating it yields CASSLAGEREYNEQFF.

This sequence joins TRBV5-4 and TRBJ1-2; D not certain. Trimming took 5 bases from V and 0 from J, leaving 8 bases between them. CDR1 and CDR2 from the germline V gene are SGHNT and YYREEE (reference sequence). The CDR3 consists of 13 residues. The CDR3 here is CASSVEANYGYTF. CDR3 nucleotide sequence: TGTGCCAGCAGTGTAGAGGCTAACTATGGCTACACCTTC.

The chain recombines TRBV5-4 with TRBJ2-3; TRBD1 matches 8 bases. Trimming took 4 bases from V and 3 from J; bases not matched to a gene: 4. Germline loops: CDR1 SGHNT, CDR2 YYREEE (reference sequence). The CDR3 totals 14 residues. CDR3 residues: CASSRGQETDTQYF. The DNA for the CDR3 is TGTGCCAGCAGCAGGGGACAGGAGACAGATACGCAGTATTTT.

The chain has TRBV9 and TRBJ2-3; D remains ambiguous. Trimming shortened V by 0 bases and J by 0 bases, and 5 bases separated the two germline ends. Looked up from germline, CDR1 is SGDLS and CDR2 is YYNGEE. There are 14 residues in the CDR3. The CDR3 DNA sequence: TGTGCCAGCAGCGTAGCGACCAGCACAGATACGCAGTATTTT. It is translated as CASSVATSTDTQYF.

This clone came up a few times. The sample has other DNA sequences that encode this CDR3 too. The rearrangement uses TRBV7-8 and TRBJ1-5, with D maybe TRBD1 (6 bases). CDR3 size: 15 residues. V was shortened by 5 bases and J by 7 bases, with 18 bases between the two germline ends. The V gene's germline CDR1 is SGHVS and CDR2 FQNEAQ. In nucleotides, the CDR3 is TGTGCCAGCAGCCCTACCGGAGGGGGACGGCAGCCCCAGCATTTT. Protein product: CASSPTGGGRQPQHF. The full variable domain, its missing parts supplied by reference TRBV7-8 and TRBJ1-5, is GAGVSQSPRYKVAKRGQDVALRCDPISGHVSLFWYQQALGQGPEFLTYFQNEAQLDKSGLPSDRFFAERPEGSVSTLKIQRTQQEDSAVYLCASSPTGGGRQPQHFGDGTRLSIL.

The chain combines TRBV18 with TRBJ2-5; 9 bases map to TRBD1. Germline V CDR1 and CDR2: KGHSH, LQKENI. V was pared by 3 bases and J by 6 bases, with 8 bases of the junction left unmatched. The CDR3 loop spans 15 amino acids. The CDR3 is CASSPGTGTGQTQYF. The CDR3 bases are TGTGCCAGCTCACCGGGGACAGGGACTGGTCAGACCCAGTACTTC. The complete variable domain, with remaining parts taken from reference TRBV18 and TRBJ2-5, reads NAGVMQNPRHLVRRRGQEARLRCSPMKGHSHVYWYRQLPEEGLKFMVYLQKENIIDESGMPKERFSAEFPKEGPSILRIQQVVRGDSAAYFCASSPGTGTGQTQYFGPGTRLLVL.

V gene TRBV28 combines with J gene TRBJ1-2, with D hard to call. This CDR3 has 15 residues. The germline V and J ends were trimmed by 5 bases and 4 bases, with 17 bases remaining between them. CDR1 is MDHEN and CDR2 is SYDVKM in the germline V gene. CDR3 amino acids: CASSAAEALGYGYTF. The CDR3, as DNA: TGTGCCAGCAGTGCGGCGGAGGCCTTGGGCTATGGCTACACCTTC.

The chain has TRBV28 and TRBJ1-2; tentative D call: TRBD1 (5 bases). Germline CDR1 is MDHEN and CDR2 is SYDVKM. Deletions cut 7 bases from V and 8 bases from J, with 14 bases between. The CDR3 consists of 12 residues. CDR3 amino acids: CASTLRDSGYTF. In DNA, the CDR3 is TGTGCCAGCACCCTCAGGGATTCGGGCTACACCTTC.

This chain connects TRBV19 to TRBJ2-5; D is undetermined. Between the trimmed V and J ends, which lost 5 bases and 5 bases, there was a span of 12 bases. The CDR3 runs 13 residues. CDR1 and CDR2 (germline): LNHDA, SQIVND (reference sequence). The CDR3 region is CASSGAPGETQYF. Here the CDR3 DNA reads TGTGCCAGTAGTGGCGCCCCCGGCGAGACCCAGTACTTC.

This chain joins TRBV5-5 and TRBJ2-7; D call uncertain. The CDR3 is 13 residues long. The ends were cut back, 4 bases at V and 2 bases at J, with 10 bases in the middle. Germline V gene lookup returns CDR1 SGHKS and CDR2 YYEKEE (reference sequence). CDR3 amino acids: CASSVHSPYEQYF. Here the CDR3 DNA reads TGTGCCAGCAGCGTACACAGCCCCTACGAGCAGTACTTC.

V is TRBV7-9 and J is TRBJ2-7; possibly TRBD1 for D (6 bases). Germline CDR1 SEHNR, CDR2 FQNEAQ (reference sequence). V dropped 5 bases and J dropped 2 bases, with 13 bases sitting between them. CDR3 length: 14 amino acids. CDR3 residues: CASSPRTVTYEQYF. The DNA of the CDR3 is TGTGCCAGCAGCCCGAGGACAGTTACCTACGAGCAGTACTTC.

The chain carries TRBV28 and TRBJ2-4; D gene ambiguous. Germline-derived CDR1 and CDR2 are MDHEN and SYDVKM. This CDR3 contains 17 residues. Trimming cost V 5 bases and J 3 bases, with 20 bases left between them. The CDR3 spells CASSPYAGGRRKNIQYF. The CDR3 region has the DNA TGTGCCAGCAGTCCTTATGCAGGCGGCAGGCGCAAAAACATTCAGTACTTC.

The CDR3 region is CASSLLDTDTQYF. The CDR3 bases are TGTGCCAGCAGCTTACTGGACACAGATACGCAGTATTTT. The V call is TRBV7-3, the J call TRBJ2-3; unclear D gene. The CDR3 has 13 amino acids. V lost 2 bases and J 2 bases, leaving 5 bases between the germline ends. CDR1 and CDR2 (germline): SGHTA, FQGTGA.

The V gene is TRBV30, the J gene TRBJ1-5; a possible D gene is TRBD1 (6 bases). Germline V lookup: CDR1 GTSNPN, CDR2 SVGIG (reference sequence). The CDR3 extends over 12 amino acids. V was clipped by 5 bases and J by 3 bases, with 8 bases between them. CDR3 sequence: CAWSGVNQPQHF. The DNA for the CDR3 is TGTGCCTGGTCAGGGGTCAATCAGCCCCAGCATTTT.

J is TRBJ2-7 and V is TRBV6-5; D not certain. CDR3 size: 12 residues. Germline lookup yields CDR1 MNHEY and CDR2 SVGAGI. V lost 6 bases and J lost 0, with 6 bases in between. CDR3 region: CASRKSSYEQYF. In nucleotides, the CDR3 is TGTGCCAGCAGAAAGAGCTCCTACGAGCAGTACTTC.

CDR3 DNA: TGTGCCAGCAGTTTATGGGGGGGGCGGGAGCAGTACTTC. It is translated as CASSLWGGREQYF. V gene TRBV27 combines with J gene TRBJ2-7, with D perhaps matching TRBD2 (7 bases). This CDR3 region has 13 residues. Germline V CDR1 and CDR2: MNHEY, SMNVEV (reference sequence). Trimming pared 1 base from V and 7 bases from J, leaving 11 bases between.

Here the CDR3 DNA reads TGTGCCATCAGTGAGTCTAGGGCTGACTATGGCTACACCTTC. It is translated as CAISESRADYGYTF. This chain links TRBV10-3 with TRBJ1-2, with no clear D. The CDR3 consists of 14 residues. V was pared by 0 bases and J by 3 bases, with 8 bases between. Germline loops: CDR1 ENHRY, CDR2 SYGVKD.

The chain joins TRBV5-8 to TRBJ2-7, with TRBD2 matching 13 bases. The CDR3 has 15 residues. Germline CDR1 is SGHTS and CDR2 is YDEGEE. The J segment lost 3 bases and the V segment lost 3 bases, leaving 3 bases of the junction unmatched. The CDR3 here is CASSSGTSGIYEQYF. The CDR3 coding sequence is TGTGCCAGCAGCTCCGGGACTAGCGGGATCTACGAGCAGTACTTC.

This clone has a single count. V and J are TRBV10-1 and TRBJ2-5, with TRBD2 as a possible D gene (6 bases). The CDR3 loop spans 15 amino acids. The germline CDR1 and CDR2 sequences are WNHNN and SYGVQD (reference sequence). Trimming took 4 bases from V and 2 from J, leaving 14 bases between them. Written as DNA, the CDR3 is TGCGCCAGCAGTGGAGCCGGAGGGACTCAAGAGACCCAGTACTTC. This sequence encodes CASSGAGGTQETQYF.

The chain links TRBV5-1 to TRBJ1-1, with 7 nucleotides matching TRBD1. The CDR3 runs 14 residues. CDR1 is SGHRS and CDR2 is YFSETQ in the germline V gene. Losses at the gene ends were 4 bases for V and 5 bases for J; bases not matched to a gene: 8. For the CDR3, the DNA is TGCGCCAGCAGCCAAACCACAGGGGCGACTGAAGCTTTCTTT. It codes for CASSQTTGATEAFF.

V usage is TRBV11-3 and J usage is TRBJ2-1, with D perhaps assigned TRBD1 or TRBD2 (6 bases each). The germline V gene encodes CDR1 SGHNT and CDR2 YENEEA. V lost 2 bases, J lost 4 bases, and 12 bases lay in between. The CDR3 is 15 residues long. The CDR3 loop is CASSLRAGTYNEQFF. The CDR3, as DNA: TGTGCCAGCAGCTTACGCGCGGGGACATACAATGAGCAGTTCTTC.

J is TRBJ2-1 and V is TRBV28, with D hard to call. Trimming shortened V by 1 base and J by 7 bases, and 11 bases separated the two germline ends. This CDR3 is built from 14 residues. Germline lookup yields CDR1 MDHEN and CDR2 SYDVKM. CDR3 protein: CASSLSGAWNEQFF. CDR3 nucleotides: TGTGCCAGCAGTTTATCCGGTGCTTGGAATGAGCAGTTCTTC.